This T cell receptor (beta chain) was sequenced during a study of T-cell memory formation after mild COVID-19. Study background: Each donor largely had its own TCR clusters.

5'RACE primed from the constant segment yielded TCR alpha and TCR beta cDNA libraries bearing sample barcodes and UMIs. TCRdb ran MiXCR on the 5' RACE reads and lists one entry per CDR3 protein. The repertoire has roughly 250,000 distinct CDR3 sequences, approximately 16% of them found once; the top ten carry approximately 3.5%. From germline, CDR1 is SGHTA and CDR2 FQGNSA. This CDR3 region has 17 residues. The junction had 12 bases not matched to a gene; V was cut back by 4 bases and J by 0 bases. A few counts support this clonotype. What it binds is unknown. Findings and limits, study-wide: CM and EM subsets held most contracting CD4+ clones; EMRA held CD8+ ones.

This TCR was recovered from a man between 18 and 35 years old who had mild COVID-19 (a few samples of this study predate the infection). Cell type and time point are not known. Sequencing was carried out using PBMCs or a T cell subset sorted from them (not recorded which). This sequence joins TRBV7-2 and TRBJ2-7, with 7 positions matching TRBD2. The CDR3 region is CASSYGEGAGFSYEQYF. CDR3 sequence (DNA): TGTGCCAGCAGCTACGGGGAGGGAGCGGGGTTCTCCTACGAGCAGTACTTC.